This T cell receptor (beta chain) was recorded in a study of blood T cell repertoires in COVID-19. Produced via immunoSEQ multiplex PCR; TCRdb's table is partial and in-frame only. The sample contains about 120,000 clones, 77% of which appear only once. In this sample, this clone turned up many times. CDR1 and CDR2 (germline): LNHDA, SQIVND (reference sequence). V was clipped by 3 bases and J by 8 bases, with 25 bases between them. This CDR3 has 17 residues. This sequence was found in a human donor in a cohort sampled during active COVID-19. Sequenced: peripheral blood. The J gene is TRBJ1-1, the V gene TRBV19; D gene uncertain. CDR3: CASSIVGSVGHSNEAFF. In nucleotides, the CDR3 is TGTGCCAGTAGTATTGTTGGATCTGTGGGCCACAGCAACGAAGCTTTCTTT.